This T cell receptor (beta chain) was found in a study of response to subunit inactivated influenza vaccine. The study, taken as a whole, reports: After each seasonal influenza vaccination, few new T cells are recruited, the authors suggested.

This clonotype has only a few counts. Its target is not known. Germline CDR1 LNHNV, CDR2 YYDKDF (reference sequence). Deletions cut 1 base from V and 10 bases from J, with 8 bases between. The CDR3 length is 12 residues. TCRdb re-analysed the RT-PCR reads in MiXCR, keeping a single row per CDR3 protein. The sample consists of around 490,000 distinct CDR3 sequences, about 7.6% of them appearing once. This chain connects TRBV15 to TRBJ1-5, with D possibly being TRBD1 (5 bases). The sequencing here drew on PBMCs from blood, taken around 25 months after vaccination. This sequence originates from a man aged 45 to 70 who received an inactivated influenza vaccine. CDR3 sequence: CATSRVGGPQHF. The CDR3 DNA follows: TGTGCCACCAGCAGAGTTGGGGGACCCCAGCATTTT.